This T cell receptor beta chain was found in a study of T cell responses to AZD1222 COVID-19 vaccine. On the study more broadly: Second-dose schedules of about 4 or about 12 weeks were combined. General observations from the study: Increased Spike-specific TCR breadth and depth were observed after two AZD1222 doses. Spike-wide coverage was observed for vaccine-associated CD4 TCRs, with dominant responses at 160-218 and 743-854. In a largely white British group with more females than males, clonal diversity was possibly underestimated.

The CDR3 runs to 15 residues. J gave up 7 bases and V 5 bases, and 6 bases lay outside the gene matches. The germline CDR1 and CDR2 sequences are SGHTA and FQGNSA. About this clone: Its antigen is still unknown.

Profiling relied on immunoSEQ multiplex PCR, and the TCRdb table lists in-frame clones only, not all of them. Of 150,000 to 200,000 clones in the sample, around 93% were seen once. The sequencing here drew on peripheral blood, taken on day 0 of AZD1222 vaccination. The rearrangement links TRBV7-2 to TRBJ1-6; TRBD1 agrees at 9 bases. This clonotype was sampled from an adult in good health. DNA for the CDR3: TGTGCCAGCAGCCAGACAGGGGGGGAAAATTCACCCCTCCACTTT. Translation gives CASSQTGGENSPLHF.